There are many counts of the clone carrying this TCR beta chain. Researchers attached unique molecular identifiers to individual cDNA molecules. TCRdb redid the calling of the 5' RACE reads with MiXCR, one entry per CDR3 protein. This sample carries several thousand distinct CDR3 sequences, roughly 5% of them seen once, and the ten largest clones take over 9.5%. The entry originates in a study of early T cells in non-severe SARS-CoV-2 infection. The CDR3 runs to 14 residues. Trimming removed 5 bases from V and 1 base from J, with 10 bases in between. Germline V gene data show CDR1 as SGHAT and CDR2 as FQNNGV.

This chain joins TRBV11-2 and TRBJ2-3, with D hard to call. The sample was whole blood. This receptor was taken from an adult who was a healthcare worker with PCR-confirmed SARS-CoV-2 infection or an uninfected control (not recorded which). The CDR3 protein is CASSPGDRTDTQYF. The CDR3 DNA is TGTGCCAGCAGCCCAGGCGACCGCACAGATACGCAGTATTTT.